The entry below describes one T cell receptor beta chain. The junction had 10 bases not matched to a gene; V was cut back by 1 base and J by 8 bases. This CDR3 comprises 16 residues. Per the study methods: By means of reference gene primer amplification, nucleated cell counts were estimated. Only in-frame clones appear in the TCRdb table, and some are missing; sequencing was by immunoSEQ multiplex PCR. V and J calls and clone size are as listed in that table; D and trimming were resolved from the DNA. The sample shows about 190,000 clones, roughly 89% of them seen only once. This sample was taken from a study of blood T cell repertoires in COVID-19. The wider study: Sites across the United States, Italy and Spain contributed samples from acute and convalescent COVID-19. Sources were T cells, B-cell-depleted T cells, or PBMCs; the material itself was cDNA or gDNA.

The sample comprised peripheral blood. This receptor was obtained from a woman between 65 and 79 years old with COVID-19, enrolled during active disease. The J gene is TRBJ2-1, the V gene TRBV23-1; 8 bases fit TRBD1. TRBV23-1 is classed as an ORF, of uncertain function. CDR3 region: CASSQFWRQGCDEQFF. CDR3 sequence (DNA): TGCGCCAGCAGTCAATTTTGGAGACAGGGGTGCGATGAGCAGTTCTTC.